The 29 T cell receptor beta chains given below trace back to one sample, sequenced in a study of T cells after yellow fever vaccination. MiXCR, applied by TCRdb to the 5' RACE reads, yields one record per CDR3 protein. The sample carries some 340,000 distinct CDR3 sequences, around 10% recorded once. This specimen was CD4+ T cells sorted from PBMCs, taken 45 days after the yellow fever booster vaccination. The receptors here all came from a man younger than 35 who received the YFV17D yellow fever vaccine.

This clonotype was counted a few times. The chain recombines TRBV6-2 or TRBV6-3 with TRBJ2-3; 9 bases are shared with TRBD2. V lost 5 bases and J lost 4; bases outside the gene matches: 10. Germline-derived CDR1 and CDR2 are MNHEY and SVGEGT. The CDR3 spans 16 residues. The CDR3, as DNA: TGTGCCAGCAGTCAGCTAGCGGGGAGCGTTTCAGATACGCAGTATTTT. Translating it yields CASSQLAGSVSDTQYF.

The chain employs TRBV6-2 or TRBV6-3 and TRBJ1-1, with 7 bases that match TRBD1. Trimming removed 0 bases from V and 6 bases from J; junction bases left unmatched: 10. This CDR3 comprises 16 residues. Germline V gene sequence: CDR1 MNHEY, CDR2 SVGEGT. CDR3 sequence (DNA): TGTGCCAGCAGTTACTCGCTCAGGGGGGGAGTCGCTGAAGCTTTCTTT. It translates to CASSYSLRGGVAEAFF.

In this sample, this clonotype turned up a few times. This sequence joins TRBV19 and TRBJ2-3; D gene unclear. Trimming pared 6 bases from V and 5 bases from J, leaving 18 bases between. The CDR3 sequence is 15 residues long. Germline lookup yields CDR1 LNHDA and CDR2 SQIVND (reference sequence). The chain's CDR3 is CASSRLGNLGDTQYF. The DNA of the CDR3 is TGTGCCAGTAGCCGCCTGGGAAACCTTGGAGATACGCAGTATTTT.

This clonotype was counted only a few times. The CDR3 nucleotides are TGCGCCAGCAGCTTCCGGGACAGTTCCGGCTACACCTTC. The encoded protein is CASSFRDSSGYTF. The chain carries TRBV5-1 and TRBJ1-2, with 7 bases aligning to TRBD1. Germline CDR1 is SGHRS and CDR2 is YFSETQ. The CDR3 is 13 amino acids. The junction had 6 bases not matched to a gene; V was cut back by 2 bases and J by 8 bases.

This chain links TRBV12-3 or TRBV12-4 with TRBJ2-1; 10 nucleotides agree with TRBD1. J gave up 8 bases and V 4 bases, and 8 bases lay outside the gene matches. The CDR3 extends over 15 amino acids. CDR3 sequence (DNA): TGTGCCAGCAGTTCCCGGGACAGGGGTATGGATGAGCAGTTCTTC. It codes for CASSSRDRGMDEQFF.

The rearrangement joins TRBV6-2 or TRBV6-3 to TRBJ1-1, with 8 bases fitting TRBD1. Per germline, CDR1 MNHEY and CDR2 SVGEGT. The CDR3 length is 17 residues. The V segment lost 2 bases and the J segment 8 bases; nucleotides outside the gene matches: 16. CDR3 loop: CASSYRTQRQGRSEAFF. DNA of the CDR3: TGTGCCAGCAGTTACCGAACACAGAGACAGGGGAGATCCGAAGCTTTCTTT.

V and J are TRBV4-3 and TRBJ2-3; D is ambiguous. The germline V gene encodes CDR1 LGHNA and CDR2 YSLEER. V was pared by 0 bases and J by 5 bases, with 6 bases between. CDR3 length: 13 residues. The CDR3 DNA sequence: TGCGCCAGCAGCCAAGAACCCGGAGATACGCAGTATTTT. It translates to CASSQEPGDTQYF.

This clonotype appeared many times. This rearrangement joins TRBV18 to TRBJ1-2, with 8 bases lining up with TRBD1. CDR1 is KGHSH and CDR2 is LQKENI in the germline V gene. The CDR3 has 15 residues. The J segment lost 8 bases and the V segment lost 0 bases, leaving 8 bases of the junction unmatched. Here the CDR3 reads CASSPPTTGVSGYTF. CDR3 bases: TGTGCCAGCTCACCACCGACGACAGGGGTCTCAGGCTACACCTTC. Filled out from reference TRBV18 and TRBJ1-2, the complete variable domain reads NAGVMQNPRHLVRRRGQEARLRCSPMKGHSHVYWYRQLPEEGLKFMVYLQKENIIDESGMPKERFSAEFPKEGPSILRIQQVVRGDSAAYFCASSPPTTGVSGYTFGSGTRLTVV.

This rearrangement joins TRBV15 to TRBJ1-2; D call uncertain. The V gene's germline CDR1 is LNHNV and CDR2 YYDKDF (reference sequence). The CDR3 extends over 16 amino acids. V was shortened by 0 bases and J by 5 bases, with 16 bases between the two germline ends. The CDR3 DNA reads TGTGCCACCAGCAGAGATCGGGCGGATCCGGGATATGGCTACACCTTC. Its translation is CATSRDRADPGYGYTF.

This sequence joins TRBV9 and TRBJ1-5, with unresolved D. V was clipped by 0 bases and J by 5 bases, with 12 bases between them. CDR3 length: 15 residues. Germline V lookup: CDR1 SGDLS, CDR2 YYNGEE. CDR3 amino acids: CASSVDGASHQPQHF. The DNA of the CDR3 is TGTGCCAGCAGCGTAGATGGTGCATCGCATCAGCCCCAGCATTTT.

The chain links TRBV20-1 to TRBJ2-3, with 13 bases aligning to TRBD2. The CDR3 runs 17 residues. Per germline, CDR1 DFQATT and CDR2 SNEGSKA (reference sequence). The V and J ends lost 3 bases and 2 bases, in that order; junction bases with no gene match: 8. This CDR3 reads CSASPRTSGGYTDTQYF. The CDR3 DNA reads TGCAGTGCTAGTCCGAGGACTAGCGGGGGATACACAGATACGCAGTATTTT.

This clonotype was detected ten times or more. The chain recombines TRBV28 with TRBJ1-1; weak D call: TRBD1 (5 bases). The CDR3 loop spans 13 amino acids. Trimming shortened V by 3 bases and J by 10 bases, and 15 bases separated the two germline ends. The germline V gene has CDR1 MDHEN and CDR2 SYDVKM. The CDR3 region has the DNA TGTGCCAGCAGTTTTCGGGAGGGGCGATCAGCTTTCTTT. This sequence encodes CASSFREGRSAFF.

In DNA form, the CDR3 reads TGCGCCAGCAGCTTGGTGCAGGGGATCGAAGGCGAGCAGTACTTC. Its translation: CASSLVQGIEGEQYF. The rearrangement links TRBV5-1 to TRBJ2-7; D might be TRBD1 (6 bases). CDR1 and CDR2 from the germline V gene are SGHRS and YFSETQ. V shed 0 bases and J shed 6 bases, with 16 bases lying between them. The CDR3 covers 15 residues.

This clonotype has at least ten counts. The chain joins TRBV5-1 to TRBJ2-3; 7 bases match TRBD1. Germline CDR1 reads SGHRS; CDR2 reads YFSETQ. The CDR3 length is 15 residues. The V segment lost 3 bases and the J segment 0 bases; nucleotides outside the gene matches: 4. The CDR3 is CASSSDRTSTDTQYF. The DNA of the CDR3 is TGCGCCAGCAGCTCGGACAGGACTAGCACAGATACGCAGTATTTT. The whole variable domain, filled in from reference TRBV5-1 and TRBJ2-3, reads KAGVTQTPRYLIKTRGQQVTLSCSPISGHRSVSWYQQTPGQGLQFLFEYFSETQRNKGNFPGRFSGRQFSNSRSEMNVSTLELGDSALYLCASSSDRTSTDTQYFGPGTRLTVL.

The rearrangement links TRBV12-3 or TRBV12-4 to TRBJ1-4; D perhaps matches TRBD1 (5 bases). The V and J ends lost 3 bases and 10 bases respectively, with 21 bases between them. The CDR3 is made up of 16 amino acids. The CDR3 DNA is TGTGCCAGCAGTTTTTCCCAGACAGTCTCTAGTGGAAAACTGTTTTTT. The encoded protein is CASSFSQTVSSGKLFF.

V is TRBV7-9 and J is TRBJ2-3; D uncertain. The CDR3 consists of 15 residues. Germline V lookup: CDR1 SEHNR, CDR2 FQNEAQ (reference sequence). V was cut by 4 bases and J by 6 bases, with 17 bases left in between. The CDR3 loop is CASSSRGSGMDTQYF. In DNA form, the CDR3 reads TGTGCCAGCAGCTCCAGAGGTTCAGGAATGGATACGCAGTATTTT.

The chain is built from TRBV5-5 and TRBJ2-1; D may be TRBD1 or TRBD2 (5 bases each). Germline CDR1 is SGHKS and CDR2 is YYEKEE (reference sequence). V was cut by 0 bases and J by 0 bases, with 10 bases left in between. The CDR3 is made up of 16 amino acids. CDR3 residues: CASSLEGTHSYNEQFF. DNA of the CDR3: TGTGCCAGCAGCTTGGAGGGGACCCACTCCTACAATGAGCAGTTCTTC.

The genes are TRBV7-2 and TRBJ1-5; the D is unclear. With 5 bases removed from V and 0 bases from J, the gap between germline ends came to 5 bases. Germline CDR1 SGHTA, CDR2 FQGNSA. The CDR3 runs to 13 residues. The DNA for the CDR3 is TGTGCCAGCAGCAAATATAGCAATCAGCCCCAGCATTTT. The encoded protein is CASSKYSNQPQHF.

The CDR3 coding sequence is TGTGCCAGCAGCGTAGTAGGGACTACGTATGAGCAGTTCTTC. Translated: CASSVVGTTYEQFF. This chain uses TRBV9 with TRBJ2-1, with 7 bases matching TRBD2. J gave up 8 bases and V 0 bases, and 5 bases lay outside the gene matches. CDR1 is SGDLS and CDR2 is YYNGEE in the germline V gene. CDR3 size: 14 residues.

The J gene is TRBJ1-4, the V gene TRBV6-2 or TRBV6-3, with unresolved D. Trimming pared 11 bases from V and 4 bases from J, leaving 14 bases between. Germline V lookup: CDR1 MNHEY, CDR2 SVGEGT. The length of the CDR3 is 13 residues. The CDR3 here is CAVAGGFNEKLFF. The CDR3 DNA is TGTGCCGTTGCCGGAGGTTTTAATGAAAAACTGTTTTTT.

The J gene is TRBJ1-2, the V gene TRBV18, with 7 bases aligning to TRBD1. Germline CDR1 KGHSH, CDR2 LQKENI. The junction had 12 bases not matched to a gene; V was cut back by 6 bases and J by 5 bases. This CDR3 is 15 amino acids long. Here the CDR3 DNA reads TGTGCCAGCTCCCTGGAGGCGACAGGGACATATGGCTACACCTTC. Translating it yields CASSLEATGTYGYTF.

This clonotype turned up a few times. The chain joins TRBV24-1 to TRBJ2-1; D unclear. This CDR3 has 13 residues. Germline values: CDR1 KGHDR, CDR2 SFDVKD. V shed 5 bases and J shed 3 bases, with 7 bases lying between them. CDR3 residues: CATSGIGYNEQFF. DNA of the CDR3: TGTGCCACCAGTGGGATAGGCTACAATGAGCAGTTCTTC.

This clonotype came up a few times. This chain connects TRBV15 to TRBJ2-3; 11 bases align to TRBD2. V lost 3 bases, J lost 5 bases, and 7 bases stayed unmatched. This CDR3 comprises 16 residues. Germline V CDR1 and CDR2: LNHNV, YYDKDF (reference sequence). The CDR3 is CATSRGTSGSRDTQYF. Here the CDR3 DNA reads TGTGCCACCAGCAGGGGTACTAGCGGGAGTCGAGATACGCAGTATTTT.

This clonotype was seen a handful of times. This chain links TRBV6-2 or TRBV6-3 with TRBJ2-1, with 11 bases fitting TRBD2. The CDR3 runs 13 residues. Germline-derived CDR1 and CDR2 are MNHEY and SVGEGT. J was trimmed by 7 bases and V by 5 bases; bases with no gene match: 1. CDR3 in DNA: TGTGCCAGCAGTAGACTAGCGGGGAATGAGCAGTTCTTC. Its translation: CASSRLAGNEQFF.

This clonotype was observed many times. The chain is built from TRBV5-1 and TRBJ1-1, with D perhaps TRBD1 (5 bases). Per germline, CDR1 SGHRS and CDR2 YFSETQ. The V end lost 3 bases, the J end lost 1 base, and 10 bases lay between the germline ends. The CDR3 loop spans 14 amino acids. The CDR3 region is CASSSGHSNTEAFF. CDR3 nucleotide sequence: TGCGCCAGCAGCTCTGGACACTCGAACACTGAAGCTTTCTTT.

This clonotype was observed many times. The V gene is TRBV24-1, the J gene TRBJ2-3, with D unresolved. The CDR3 extends over 13 amino acids. V lost 3 bases and J lost 3, with 6 bases in between. The germline V gene has CDR1 KGHDR and CDR2 SFDVKD. CDR3 sequence (DNA): TGTGCCACCAGTGATCATATAACAGATACGCAGTATTTT. It translates to CATSDHITDTQYF.

This chain connects TRBV4-2 to TRBJ2-3; no clear D gene. CDR3 size: 15 residues. Germline V gene lookup returns CDR1 LGHNA and CDR2 YNFKEQ. The germline V and J ends were trimmed by 0 bases and 2 bases, with 9 bases remaining between them. The CDR3 nucleotides are TGTGCCAGCAGCCAAGATCACGGAGCCACAGATACGCAGTATTTT. Residues: CASSQDHGATDTQYF.

In its sample, this clonotype was seen a few times. The rearrangement links TRBV5-1 to TRBJ2-7, with TRBD1 identical over 8 bases. Trimming cost V 4 bases and J 6 bases; bases outside gene matches: 6. This CDR3 comprises 13 residues. Germline V lookup: CDR1 SGHRS, CDR2 YFSETQ. CDR3 coding DNA: TGCGCCAGCAGCGCTGGACAGGGTGGCGAGCAGTACGTC. It encodes CASSAGQGGEQYV.

This clonotype has only a few counts. The chain uses TRBV7-9 and TRBJ1-4, with TRBD1 identical over 8 bases. In germline, CDR1 is SEHNR, CDR2 FQNEAQ (reference sequence). The V segment lost 5 bases and the J segment 3 bases; nucleotides outside the gene matches: 2. The CDR3 length is 14 residues. This chain's CDR3 is CASSQDRANEKLFF. The CDR3 DNA follows: TGTGCCAGCAGCCAGGACAGGGCTAATGAAAAACTGTTTTTT.